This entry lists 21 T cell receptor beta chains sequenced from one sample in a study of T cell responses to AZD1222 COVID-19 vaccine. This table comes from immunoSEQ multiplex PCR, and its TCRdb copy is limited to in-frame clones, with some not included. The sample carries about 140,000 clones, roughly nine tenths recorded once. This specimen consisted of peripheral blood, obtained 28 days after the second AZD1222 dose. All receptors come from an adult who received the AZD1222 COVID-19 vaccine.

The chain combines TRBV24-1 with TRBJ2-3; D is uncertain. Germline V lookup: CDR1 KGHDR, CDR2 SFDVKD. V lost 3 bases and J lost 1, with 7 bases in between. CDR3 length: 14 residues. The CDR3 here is CATSDDSGTDTQYF. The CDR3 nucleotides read TGTGCCACCAGTGATGACTCGGGCACAGATACGCAGTATTTT.

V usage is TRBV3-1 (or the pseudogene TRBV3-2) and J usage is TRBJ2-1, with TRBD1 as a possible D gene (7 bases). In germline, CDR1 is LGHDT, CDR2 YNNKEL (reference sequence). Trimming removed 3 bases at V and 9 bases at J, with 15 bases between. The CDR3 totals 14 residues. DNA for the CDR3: TGTGCCAGCAGCCAGCAGGGGGGAGGAGGTGAGCAGTTCTTC. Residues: CASSQQGGGGEQFF.

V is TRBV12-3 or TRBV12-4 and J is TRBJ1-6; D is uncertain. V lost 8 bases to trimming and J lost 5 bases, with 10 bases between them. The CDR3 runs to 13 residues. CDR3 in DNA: TGTGCCAGCTCACACCTTAATAATTCACCCCTCCACTTT. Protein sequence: CASSHLNNSPLHF.

The CDR3 coding sequence is TGTGCCAGCTCACCCTTCACAGGGGATAATGAAAAACTGTTTTTT. Its translation: CASSPFTGDNEKLFF. The rearrangement uses TRBV18 and TRBJ1-4; 7 bases are a match to TRBD1. From germline, CDR1 is KGHSH and CDR2 LQKENI. This CDR3 is built from 15 residues. V lost 3 bases to trimming and J lost 4 bases; unmatched junction nucleotides: 5.

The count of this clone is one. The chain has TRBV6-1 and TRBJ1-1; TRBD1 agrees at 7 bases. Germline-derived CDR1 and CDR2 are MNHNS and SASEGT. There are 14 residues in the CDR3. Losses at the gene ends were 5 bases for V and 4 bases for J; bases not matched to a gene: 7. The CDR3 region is CASSLTGLGTEAFF. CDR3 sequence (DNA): TGTGCCAGCAGTTTGACAGGGCTCGGCACTGAAGCTTTCTTT.

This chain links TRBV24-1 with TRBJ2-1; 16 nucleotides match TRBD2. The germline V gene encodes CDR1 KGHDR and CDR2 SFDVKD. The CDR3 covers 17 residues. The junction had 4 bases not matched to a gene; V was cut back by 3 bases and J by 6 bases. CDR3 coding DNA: TGTGCCACCAGTGATGAGGGGACTAGCGGGGGGGTCAATGAGCAGTTCTTC. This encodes CATSDEGTSGGVNEQFF.

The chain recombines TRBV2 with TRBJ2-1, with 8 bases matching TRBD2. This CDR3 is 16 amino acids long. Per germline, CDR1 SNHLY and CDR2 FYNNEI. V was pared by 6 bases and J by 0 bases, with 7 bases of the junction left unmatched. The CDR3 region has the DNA TGTGCCAGCAGACCAGCGGGAGAGAGCTCCTACAATGAGCAGTTCTTC. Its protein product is CASRPAGESSYNEQFF.

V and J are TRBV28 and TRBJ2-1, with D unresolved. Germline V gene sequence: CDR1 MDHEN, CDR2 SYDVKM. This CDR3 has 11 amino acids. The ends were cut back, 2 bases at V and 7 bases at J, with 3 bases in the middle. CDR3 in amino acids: CASSLQNEQFF. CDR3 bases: TGTGCCAGCAGTTTACAAAATGAGCAGTTCTTC.

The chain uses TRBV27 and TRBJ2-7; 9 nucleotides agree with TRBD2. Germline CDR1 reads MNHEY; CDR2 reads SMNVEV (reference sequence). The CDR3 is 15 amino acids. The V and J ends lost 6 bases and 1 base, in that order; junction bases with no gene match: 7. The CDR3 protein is CASSSSGSESYEQYF. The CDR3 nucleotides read TGTGCCAGCAGCAGTAGCGGGAGTGAATCCTACGAGCAGTACTTC.

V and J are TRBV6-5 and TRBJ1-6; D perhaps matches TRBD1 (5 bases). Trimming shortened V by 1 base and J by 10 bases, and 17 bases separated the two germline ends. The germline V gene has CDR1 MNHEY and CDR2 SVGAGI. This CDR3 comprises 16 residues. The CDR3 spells CASSYFSGTGGSPLHF. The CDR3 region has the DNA TGTGCCAGCAGTTACTTCTCCGGCACAGGAGGATCACCCCTCCACTTT.

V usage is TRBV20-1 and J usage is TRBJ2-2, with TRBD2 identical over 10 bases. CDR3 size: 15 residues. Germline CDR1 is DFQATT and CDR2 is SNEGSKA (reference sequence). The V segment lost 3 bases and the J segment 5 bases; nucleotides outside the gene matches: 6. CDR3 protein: CSASAAGGATGELFF. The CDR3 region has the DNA TGCAGTGCTAGTGCAGCGGGGGGGGCGACCGGGGAGCTGTTTTTT.

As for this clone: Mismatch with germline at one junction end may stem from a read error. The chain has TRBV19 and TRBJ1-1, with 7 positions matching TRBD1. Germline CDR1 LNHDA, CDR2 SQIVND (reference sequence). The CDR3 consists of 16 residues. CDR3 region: CASRIGWTGRGTEAFF. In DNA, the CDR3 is TGTGCCAGTAGGATAGGGTGGACAGGACGGGGGACTGAAGCTTTCTTT. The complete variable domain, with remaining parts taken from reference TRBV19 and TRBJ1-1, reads DGGITQSPKYLFRKEGQNVTLSCEQNLNHDAMYWYRQDPGQGLRLIYYSQIVNDFQKGDIAEGYSVSREKKESFPLTVTSAQKNPTAFYLCASRIGWTGRGTEAFFGQGTRLTVV.

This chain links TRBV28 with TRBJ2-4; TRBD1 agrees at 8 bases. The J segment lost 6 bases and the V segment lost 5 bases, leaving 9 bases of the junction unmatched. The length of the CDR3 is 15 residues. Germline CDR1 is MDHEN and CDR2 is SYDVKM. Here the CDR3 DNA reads TGTGCCAGCAGTCCTCCTGGACAGGGAGGAAACATTCAGTACTTC. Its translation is CASSPPGQGGNIQYF.

The CDR3: CASSLAGGRARNEQFF. CDR3 nucleotides: TGTGCCAGCAGCTTAGCTGGCGGGAGGGCCCGAAATGAGCAGTTCTTC. The chain is built from TRBV11-1 and TRBJ2-1; TRBD2 agrees at 9 bases. J lost 7 bases, V lost 0 bases, and 7 bases had no gene match. The CDR3 is made up of 16 amino acids. Per the germline V gene, CDR1 is SGHAT and CDR2 is FQDESV (reference sequence).

This CDR3 is CASRQTRGKLFF. The CDR3 DNA follows: TGTGCCAGCAGACAGACTAGGGGGAAGCTGTTTTTT. The genes are TRBV12-3 or TRBV12-4 and TRBJ2-2, with D perhaps being TRBD1 or TRBD2 (6 bases each). The length of the CDR3 is 12 residues. Trimming left V 6 bases short and J 12 bases short, with 14 bases between.

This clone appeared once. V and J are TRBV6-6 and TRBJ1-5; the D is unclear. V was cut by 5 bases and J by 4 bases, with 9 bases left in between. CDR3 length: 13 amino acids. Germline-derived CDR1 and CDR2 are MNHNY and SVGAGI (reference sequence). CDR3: CASSRGENQPQHF. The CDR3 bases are TGTGCCAGCAGTCGCGGGGAGAATCAGCCCCAGCATTTT.

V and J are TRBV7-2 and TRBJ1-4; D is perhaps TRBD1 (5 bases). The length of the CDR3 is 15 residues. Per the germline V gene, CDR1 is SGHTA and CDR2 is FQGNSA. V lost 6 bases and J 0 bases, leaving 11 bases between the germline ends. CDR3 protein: CASRVRQSTNEKLFF. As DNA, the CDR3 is TGTGCCAGCAGGGTACGACAGTCAACTAATGAAAAACTGTTTTTT.

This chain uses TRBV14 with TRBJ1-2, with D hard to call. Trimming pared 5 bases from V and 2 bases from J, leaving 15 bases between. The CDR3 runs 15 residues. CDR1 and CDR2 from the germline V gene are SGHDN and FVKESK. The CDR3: CASSRVARANYGYTF. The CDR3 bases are TGTGCCAGCAGCAGGGTAGCGAGGGCGAACTATGGCTACACCTTC.

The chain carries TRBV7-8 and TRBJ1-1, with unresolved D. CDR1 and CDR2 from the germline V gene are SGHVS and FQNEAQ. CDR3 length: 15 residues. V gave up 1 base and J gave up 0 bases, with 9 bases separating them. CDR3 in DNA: TGTGCCAGCAGCTTAGTCTCCGCCCTGAACACTGAAGCTTTCTTT. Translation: CASSLVSALNTEAFF.

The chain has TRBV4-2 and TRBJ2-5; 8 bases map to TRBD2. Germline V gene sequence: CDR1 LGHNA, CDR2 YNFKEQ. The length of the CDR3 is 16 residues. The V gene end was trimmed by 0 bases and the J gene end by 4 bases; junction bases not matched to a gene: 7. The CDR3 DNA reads TGTGCCAGCAGCCAAGATCCCGGGAGGGCCGGAGAGACCCAGTACTTC. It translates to CASSQDPGRAGETQYF.

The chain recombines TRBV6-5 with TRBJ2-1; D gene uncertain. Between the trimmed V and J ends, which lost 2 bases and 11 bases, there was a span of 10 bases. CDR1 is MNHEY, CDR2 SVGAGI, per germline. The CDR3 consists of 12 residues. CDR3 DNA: TGTGCCAGCAGTTACCGGTTCATGCAGCAGTTCTTC. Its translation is CASSYRFMQQFF.